This TCR beta chain was captured in a study of breast tumors, draining lymph nodes, adjacent tissues. The study's findings and limits: That most tumor T cells come from lymph nodes remained unproven.

This clonotype was picked up many times. What it recognizes is unknown. Via MiXCR, TCRdb re-called the multiplex PCR reads, giving one row per CDR3 protein. The table includes roughly 260,000 distinct CDR3 sequences, over 30% detected once. Axillary draining lymph nodes of breast cancer patients supplied the node samples. This TCR came from a female donor with breast cancer. Some clones in this sample may be carry-over from other donors' samples. Material: axillary lymph node tissue.

The CDR3 protein is CASKFPGTDYGYTF. DNA of the CDR3: TGTGCCAGCAAATTCCCCGGGACGGATTATGGCTACACCTTC. V is TRBV2 and J is TRBJ1-2, with D possibly TRBD1 on 5 matching bases. CDR3 size: 14 residues. Germline CDR1 SNHLY, CDR2 FYNNEI. The V end was cut by 7 bases, the J end by 5 bases, with 17 bases between.